Following are 24 T cell receptor beta chains from one sample sequenced in a study of technical replicates of blood from a few donors. The repertoire was sequenced with immunoSEQ multiplex PCR; TCRdb's copy has only in-frame clones and lacks some. The sample has more than 65,000 clones; 85% to 95% are singletons. Sequences were obtained from T cells isolated from PBMCs. Every receptor here comes from a human donor in good health.

This clone was recorded only once. The rearrangement joins TRBV5-8 to TRBJ2-7, with D tentatively TRBD2 (6 bases). Trimming took off 4 bases at V and 4 bases at J, with 15 bases between the two ends. The germline gives CDR1 SGHTS, CDR2 YDEGEE. The CDR3 loop spans 14 amino acids. This CDR3 reads CASSPEGWEYEQYF. Here the CDR3 DNA reads TGTGCCAGCAGCCCGGAGGGGTGGGAATACGAGCAGTACTTC.

The chain carries TRBV7-9 and TRBJ2-3; 7 positions agree with TRBD2. The CDR3 loop spans 15 amino acids. V dropped 3 bases and J dropped 3; count of bases not matched to a gene: 6. Germline values: CDR1 SEHNR, CDR2 FQNEAQ (reference sequence). The CDR3, as DNA: TGTGCCAGCAGCTTTCCGGGAGGTATTACAGATACGCAGTATTTT. Translating it yields CASSFPGGITDTQYF.

The chain uses TRBV9 and TRBJ1-2; D ambiguous. Germline CDR1 and CDR2: SGDLS and YYNGEE. V lost 0 bases and J 3 bases, leaving 9 bases between the germline ends. The CDR3 extends over 14 amino acids. In DNA, the CDR3 is TGTGCCAGCAGCGTAGAAGGCAGCGACTATGGCTACACCTTC. It yields the protein CASSVEGSDYGYTF.

This rearrangement joins TRBV2 to TRBJ2-3, with D possibly matching TRBD1 (5 bases). CDR1 SNHLY and CDR2 FYNNEI come from the germline V gene. Deletions cut 10 bases from V and 0 bases from J, with 20 bases between. This CDR3 contains 16 residues. The CDR3 reads CAKEPDSAESTDTQYF. DNA of the CDR3: TGTGCCAAGGAACCTGACAGTGCAGAAAGCACAGATACGCAGTATTTT.

The genes are TRBV5-1 and TRBJ2-7; 7 bases are shared with TRBD1. The CDR3 runs to 15 residues. V lost 4 bases and J lost 2; bases outside the gene matches: 9. The germline CDR1 and CDR2 sequences are SGHRS and YFSETQ. The CDR3 bases are TGCGCCAGCAGCCCCCCGACAGGGAGAACCTACGAGCAGTACTTC. Protein product: CASSPPTGRTYEQYF.

This sequence joins TRBV10-1 and TRBJ2-7, with a weak D call TRBD2 (5 bases). The V end was cut by 0 bases, the J end by 7 bases, with 10 bases between. Germline V gene data show CDR1 as WNHNN and CDR2 as SYGVQD (reference sequence). This CDR3 region has 13 residues. CDR3 region: CASSESVGGEQYF. The DNA of the CDR3 is TGCGCCAGCAGTGAGTCCGTTGGAGGTGAGCAGTACTTC.

This chain connects TRBV5-4 to TRBJ1-1; D not certain. CDR1 SGHNT and CDR2 YYREEE come from the germline V gene (reference sequence). The CDR3 totals 13 residues. The germline V and J ends were trimmed by 2 bases and 0 bases, with 5 bases remaining between them. The CDR3 DNA sequence: TGTGCCAGCAGCTTTTTAATGAACACTGAAGCTTTCTTT. This sequence encodes CASSFLMNTEAFF.

The chain uses TRBV9 and TRBJ2-7; the match to TRBD1 covers 8 bases. The germline V gene encodes CDR1 SGDLS and CDR2 YYNGEE. V lost 3 bases to trimming and J lost 1 base; unmatched junction nucleotides: 6. There are 15 residues in the CDR3. The CDR3 here is CASSGGQGVSYEQYF. The CDR3 DNA reads as TGTGCCAGCAGCGGCGGACAGGGAGTATCCTACGAGCAGTACTTC.

The genes are TRBV11-3 and TRBJ1-1; perhaps TRBD1 as D (5 bases). The CDR3 contains 13 residues. The germline gives CDR1 SGHNT, CDR2 YENEEA. Trimming took 5 bases from V and 4 from J, leaving 11 bases between them. This CDR3 reads CASSPTGSTEAFF. DNA of the CDR3: TGTGCCAGCAGCCCAACAGGATCCACTGAAGCTTTCTTT.

In nucleotides, the CDR3 is TGTGCCAGCAGGAGGGAGGATATCTATGGCTACACCTTC. It specifies CASRREDIYGYTF. The chain carries TRBV6-1 and TRBJ1-2; D gene ambiguous. V lost 6 bases and J 4 bases, leaving 12 bases between the germline ends. The CDR3 has 13 residues. CDR1 MNHNS and CDR2 SASEGT come from the germline V gene.

This clone was found once. The V and J genes are TRBV30 and TRBJ2-7; perhaps TRBD1 as D (6 bases). The CDR3 is 16 amino acids. CDR1 and CDR2 (germline): GTSNPN, SVGIG (reference sequence). V was shortened by 2 bases and J by 1 base, with 18 bases between the two germline ends. The CDR3 loop is CAWSQGSTNPSYEQYF. CDR3 DNA: TGTGCCTGGAGTCAGGGGTCAACTAACCCTTCCTACGAGCAGTACTTC.

The V gene is TRBV30, the J gene TRBJ2-1; TRBD2 matches at 9 bases. V lost 5 bases and J lost 7; bases outside the gene matches: 9. Germline assignment: CDR1 GTSNPN and CDR2 SVGIG (reference sequence). CDR3 length equals 14 residues. CDR3 DNA: TGTGCCTGGGGATTAGCGGGAGTTAATAATGAGCAGTTCTTC. Protein: CAWGLAGVNNEQFF.

The chain carries TRBV18 and TRBJ2-5, with 7 nucleotides matching TRBD1. The length of the CDR3 is 14 residues. J was trimmed by 1 base and V by 6 bases; bases with no gene match: 5. The V gene's germline CDR1 is KGHSH and CDR2 LQKENI. This CDR3 is CASSPDRSQETQYF. The CDR3 DNA follows: TGTGCCAGCTCCCCGGACAGGTCCCAAGAGACCCAGTACTTC.

This chain uses TRBV28 with TRBJ1-2, with 9 bases fitting TRBD1. CDR1 is MDHEN and CDR2 is SYDVKM in the germline V gene. The CDR3 loop spans 14 amino acids. Trimming cost V 6 bases and J 5 bases; bases outside gene matches: 7. Written as DNA, the CDR3 is TGTGCCAGCAGCCCCGCGGACAGGGGTTATGGCTACACCTTC. Its translation: CASSPADRGYGYTF.

The chain couples TRBV27 to TRBJ1-1; D possibly corresponds to TRBD1 (5 bases). CDR3 size: 14 residues. The germline V and J ends were trimmed by 4 bases and 5 bases, with 14 bases remaining between them. Germline CDR1 and CDR2: MNHEY and SMNVEV (reference sequence). The CDR3 loop reads CASSWAGGVTEAFF. Written as DNA, the CDR3 is TGTGCCAGCAGTTGGGCCGGGGGGGTGACTGAAGCTTTCTTT.

This chain uses TRBV10-2 with TRBJ2-5, with D possibly TRBD2 on 5 matching bases. Between the trimmed V and J ends, which lost 5 bases and 5 bases, there was a span of 12 bases. This CDR3 is 13 amino acids long. In germline, CDR1 is WSHSY, CDR2 SAAADI. This chain's CDR3 is CASSFQLGETQYF. For the CDR3, the DNA is TGCGCCAGCAGTTTTCAACTAGGGGAGACCCAGTACTTC.

The rearrangement links TRBV27 to TRBJ1-5; 12 bases align to TRBD1. The CDR3 contains 17 residues. Trimming took 1 base from V and 6 from J; bases not matched to a gene: 7. Per germline, CDR1 MNHEY and CDR2 SMNVEV (reference sequence). CDR3 bases: TGTGCCAGCAGTTTATTTGGGACAGGGGGCTTAGGTCAGCCCCAGCATTTT. Amino acids: CASSLFGTGGLGQPQHF.

About this clone: The sample has other DNA sequences that encode this CDR3 too. The chain combines TRBV6-4 with TRBJ2-2; 7 nucleotides align to TRBD2. The V and J ends lost 4 bases and 4 bases, in that order; junction bases with no gene match: 0. The CDR3 contains 13 residues. Looked up from germline, CDR1 is MRHNA and CDR2 is SNTAGT. CDR3 residues: CASSGTSTGELFF. The CDR3 DNA follows: TGTGCCAGCAGTGGGACTAGCACCGGGGAGCTGTTTTTT.

The CDR3 region is CASSFGGPGELFF. As DNA, the CDR3 is TGTGCCAGCAGTTTCGGGGGTCCCGGGGAGCTGTTTTTT. The V call is TRBV28, the J call TRBJ2-2; D possibly corresponds to TRBD2 (6 bases). V lost 3 bases and J lost 6, with 8 bases in between. CDR3 length: 13 amino acids. The germline CDR1 and CDR2 sequences are MDHEN and SYDVKM.

This rearrangement joins TRBV2 to TRBJ2-2; D ambiguous. There are 14 residues in the CDR3. V shed 7 bases and J shed 6 bases, with 15 bases lying between them. Germline CDR1 is SNHLY and CDR2 is FYNNEI. CDR3 amino acids: CASIAPLSPGELFF. CDR3 DNA sequence: TGTGCCAGCATAGCTCCGTTGTCCCCCGGGGAGCTGTTTTTT.

This clone is a singleton in its sample. The chain is built from TRBV6-1 and TRBJ2-2; perhaps TRBD2 as D (6 bases). The V gene lost 6 bases and the J gene lost 4 bases, with 12 bases spanning the gap. Germline V lookup: CDR1 MNHNS, CDR2 SASEGT. The CDR3 runs to 14 residues. The CDR3 reads CASRGGTGTGELFF. Written as DNA, the CDR3 is TGTGCCAGCAGGGGCGGGACCGGCACCGGGGAGCTGTTTTTT.

The V gene is TRBV11-2, the J gene TRBJ1-2; D unclear. CDR3 length: 15 amino acids. Germline CDR1 is SGHAT and CDR2 is FQNNGV. With 1 base removed from V and 4 bases from J, the gap between germline ends came to 13 bases. The CDR3 is CASSLVGGKGYGYTF. For the CDR3, the DNA is TGTGCCAGCAGCTTAGTGGGAGGGAAAGGCTATGGCTACACCTTC.

The rearrangement links TRBV6-6 to TRBJ2-1; D is perhaps TRBD2 (5 bases). The CDR3 is 13 amino acids. The ends were cut back, 4 bases at V and 10 bases at J, with 14 bases in the middle. CDR1 and CDR2 from the germline V gene are MNHNY and SVGAGI (reference sequence). The CDR3 region is CASSFPGSNEQFF. The DNA of the CDR3 is TGTGCCAGCAGTTTTCCGGGATCTAACGAGCAGTTCTTC.

The chain carries TRBV7-9 and TRBJ1-1; possibly TRBD1 for D (6 bases). The CDR3 consists of 12 residues. CDR1 and CDR2 (germline): SEHNR, FQNEAQ (reference sequence). V was shortened by 5 bases and J by 5 bases, with 9 bases between the two germline ends. Here the CDR3 reads CASSPQGTEAFF. The DNA of the CDR3 is TGTGCCAGCAGCCCGCAGGGGACTGAAGCTTTCTTT.